This TCR beta chain was identified in a study of vaccination effects on CD4 cells after COVID-19. General study points: By a late point after vaccination, infection- and vaccine-induced clones had shrunk markedly through clonal contraction. Relatively few convalescent patients took part in the study, which had no early post-infection timepoints.

Germline CDR1 MGHDK, CDR2 SYGVNS. This CDR3 comprises 13 residues. V was cut by 3 bases and J by 8 bases, with 13 bases left in between. Regarding this clone: Its target is not known.

Sequencing was performed with immunoSEQ multiplex PCR; in TCRdb, only in-frame clones are kept and a portion is missing. Altogether tens of thousands of clones are present, under 85% being singletons, with the ten largest covering around 2.8%. The ViraFEST assay expanded antigen-specific CD4+ T cells with viral peptide pools before sequencing. Once cultured for roughly ten days, the cells underwent separation to obtain CD4+ T cells. None of these healthy vaccinees had been infected with SARS-CoV-2 before vaccination. IL-2 medium took the place of half the medium on both days 3 and 7. The starting material was CD4+ T cells from PBMCs cultured with HCoV-NL63 spike peptides, obtained before COVID-19 vaccination. The receptor was derived from a human donor who received a COVID-19 vaccine. The chain combines TRBV25-1 with TRBJ1-2; possibly TRBD1 for D (5 bases). CDR3 in DNA: TGTGCCAGCAGTGATTGGACATCTGCCGGCTACACCTTC. Its protein product is CASSDWTSAGYTF.